This is a list of T cell receptor beta chains from one sample in a study of monozygotic twins with inflammatory bowel disease. TCRdb re-called the 5' RACE reads; every CDR3 protein appears as one record, without DNA. Recorded here are approximately 390,000 distinct CDR3 sequences; the top ten clones represent approximately 2.3%. The sample taken for sequencing was blood. The receptor set was obtained from a human donor with ulcerative colitis or Crohn's disease, or a healthy co-twin of an affected twin (not recorded which). Both conserved end residues are part of each CDR3.

j_gene,v_gene,CDR3aa
TRBJ1-2,TRBV29-1,CSGTGGYGYTF
TRBJ1-6,TRBV18,CASSPEGAPPNSPLHF
TRBJ1-5,TRBV29-1,CSVGQGAGQPQHF
TRBJ2-3,TRBV29-1,CSVFSGGQFLDTQYF
TRBJ2-3,TRBV7-3,CASSPVSGRATDTQYF
TRBJ2-5,TRBV5-6,CASSLVQGKETQYF
TRBJ2-6,TRBV2,CASSLGERLSGANVLTF
TRBJ2-7,TRBV6-2/TRBV6-3,CASSSLPRTSGLSYEQYF
TRBJ2-7,TRBV20-1,CSARDRIFYEQYF
TRBJ2-2,TRBV7-9,CASSGGQSTGELFF
TRBJ2-4,TRBV5-4,CASSLKRGGIQNIQYF
TRBJ2-7,TRBV20-1,CSARELAGSGEQYF
TRBJ1-2,TRBV12-3/TRBV12-4,CASTSTVLDGYTF
TRBJ1-2,TRBV7-9,CASGQGDFVGYTF
TRBJ2-2,TRBV3-1,CASRPGLAVNTGELFF
TRBJ1-2,TRBV30,CAWSQGIGYGYTF
TRBJ2-1,TRBV27,CASRASGSVFEQFF
TRBJ1-4,TRBV7-9,CASSLEQPKLFF
TRBJ2-3,TRBV12-3/TRBV12-4,CASSLRGQSTDTQYF
TRBJ1-1,TRBV6-5,CASRGQGGTEAFF
TRBJ2-1,TRBV12-3/TRBV12-4,CASSLKARTGGLEQFF
TRBJ2-1,TRBV7-6,CASSKTSGSKNEQFF
TRBJ2-7,TRBV20-1,CSARVDFMGEQYF
TRBJ2-1,TRBV20-1,CSAKAFSSYNEQFF
TRBJ2-2,TRBV12-3/TRBV12-4,CASSLIRLMNTGELFF
TRBJ2-2,TRBV29-1,CSGLGTGTQTGELFF
TRBJ1-2,TRBV12-3/TRBV12-4,CASSYGQVPVYGYTF
TRBJ2-7,TRBV5-6,CASSFFVSGRTVDEQYF
TRBJ2-1,TRBV5-6,CASRTAGGEGEQFF
TRBJ1-5,TRBV6-2/TRBV6-3,CASSYRGGNQPQHF
TRBJ2-1,TRBV7-2,CASSAPGLLSNEQFF
TRBJ2-7,TRBV7-6,CASSSPGQFYEQYF
TRBJ1-4,TRBV5-1,CASSWDSSNEKLFF
TRBJ2-1,TRBV28,CATIAVPPYNEQFF
TRBJ2-5,TRBV20-1,CSASSGEETQYF
TRBJ1-5,TRBV5-6,CASSLGTAENQPQHF
TRBJ2-1,TRBV29-1,CSVERLGDYNEQFF
TRBJ2-7,TRBV21-1,CASSKAYRGPTAYEQYF
TRBJ2-1,TRBV20-1,CSADPPGGAGNEQFF
TRBJ1-5,TRBV6-1,CASSKSVDQPQHF
TRBJ2-3,TRBV20-1,CSAPGLAGTDTQYF
TRBJ2-2,TRBV11-3,CASSLEFDGELFF
TRBJ1-2,TRBV20-1,CGPWDSAFYGYTF
TRBJ2-3,TRBV7-9,CASSLPRATDTQYF
TRBJ2-5,TRBV5-1,CASRPGVEETQYF
TRBJ1-2,TRBV7-9,CASSLAPRGGYTF
TRBJ1-1,TRBV5-1,CASRREPLNTEAFF
TRBJ2-3,TRBV7-9,CASSRRDGDTQYF